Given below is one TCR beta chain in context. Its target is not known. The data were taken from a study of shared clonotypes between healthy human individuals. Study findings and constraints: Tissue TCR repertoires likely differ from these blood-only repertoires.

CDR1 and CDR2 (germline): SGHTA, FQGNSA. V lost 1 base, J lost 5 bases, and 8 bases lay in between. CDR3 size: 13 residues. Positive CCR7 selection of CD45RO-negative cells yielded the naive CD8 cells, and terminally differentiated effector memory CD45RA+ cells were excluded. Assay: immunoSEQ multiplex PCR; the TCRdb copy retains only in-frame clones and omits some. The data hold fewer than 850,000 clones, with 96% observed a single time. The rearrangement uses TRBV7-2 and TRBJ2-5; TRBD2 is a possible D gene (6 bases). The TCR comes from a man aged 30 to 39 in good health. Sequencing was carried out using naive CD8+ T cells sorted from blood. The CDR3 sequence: CASSLDGGETQYF. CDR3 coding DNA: TGTGCCAGCAGCTTAGACGGGGGTGAGACCCAGTACTTC.